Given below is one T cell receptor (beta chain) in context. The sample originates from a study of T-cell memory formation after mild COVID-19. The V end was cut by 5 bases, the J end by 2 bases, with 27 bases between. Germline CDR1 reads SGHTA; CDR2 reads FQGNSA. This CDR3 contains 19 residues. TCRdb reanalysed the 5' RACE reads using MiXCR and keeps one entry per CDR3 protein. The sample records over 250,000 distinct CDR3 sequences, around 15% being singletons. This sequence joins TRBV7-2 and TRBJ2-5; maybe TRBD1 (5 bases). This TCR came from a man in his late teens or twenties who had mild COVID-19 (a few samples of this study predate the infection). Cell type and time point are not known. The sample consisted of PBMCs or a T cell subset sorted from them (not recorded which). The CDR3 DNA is TGTGCCAGCAGCCTACGCCACTCAGTGGGGCCTCAGAGGCAAGAGACCCAGTACTTC. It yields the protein CASSLRHSVGPQRQETQYF.